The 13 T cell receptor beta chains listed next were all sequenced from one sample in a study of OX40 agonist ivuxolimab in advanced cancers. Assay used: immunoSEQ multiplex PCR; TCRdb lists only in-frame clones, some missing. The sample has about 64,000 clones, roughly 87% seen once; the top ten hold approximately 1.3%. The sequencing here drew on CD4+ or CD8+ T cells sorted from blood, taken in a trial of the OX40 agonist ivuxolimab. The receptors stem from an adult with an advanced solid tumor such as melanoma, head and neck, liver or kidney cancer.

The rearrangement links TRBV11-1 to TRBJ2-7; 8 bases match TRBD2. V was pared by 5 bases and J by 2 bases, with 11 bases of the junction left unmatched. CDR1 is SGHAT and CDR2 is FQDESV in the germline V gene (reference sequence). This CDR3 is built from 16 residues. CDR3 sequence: CASSQQLAGGTYEQYF. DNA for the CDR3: TGTGCCAGCAGCCAACAGTTGGCGGGAGGTACCTACGAGCAGTACTTC.

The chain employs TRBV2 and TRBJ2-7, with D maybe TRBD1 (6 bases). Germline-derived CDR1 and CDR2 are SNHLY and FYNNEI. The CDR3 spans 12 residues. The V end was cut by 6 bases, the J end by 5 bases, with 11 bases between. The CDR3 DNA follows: TGTGCCAGCAGGGGGACATCCCACGAGCAGTACTTC. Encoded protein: CASRGTSHEQYF.

CDR3 coding DNA: TGTGCCAGCAGCCCGGAATTACAGGGGGCGTCGAAACTGTTTTTT. Its protein is CASSPELQGASKLFF. The gene calls are TRBV7-9 and TRBJ1-4; 9 bases are a match to TRBD1. This CDR3 contains 15 residues. J gave up 11 bases and V 5 bases, and 12 bases lay outside the gene matches. Looked up from germline, CDR1 is SEHNR and CDR2 is FQNEAQ (reference sequence).

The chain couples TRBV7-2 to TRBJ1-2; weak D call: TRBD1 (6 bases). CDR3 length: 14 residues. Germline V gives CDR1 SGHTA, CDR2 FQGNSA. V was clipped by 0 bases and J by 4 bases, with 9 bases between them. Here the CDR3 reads CASSLAGGVYGYTF. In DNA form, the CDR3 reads TGTGCCAGCAGCTTAGCGGGGGGCGTCTATGGCTACACCTTC.

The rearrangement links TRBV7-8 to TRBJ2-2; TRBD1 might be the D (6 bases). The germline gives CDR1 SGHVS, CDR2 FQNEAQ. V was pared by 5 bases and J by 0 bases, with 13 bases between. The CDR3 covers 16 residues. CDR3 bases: TGTGCCAGCAGCAAAAGGACAGACACGAACACCGGGGAGCTGTTTTTT. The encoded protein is CASSKRTDTNTGELFF.

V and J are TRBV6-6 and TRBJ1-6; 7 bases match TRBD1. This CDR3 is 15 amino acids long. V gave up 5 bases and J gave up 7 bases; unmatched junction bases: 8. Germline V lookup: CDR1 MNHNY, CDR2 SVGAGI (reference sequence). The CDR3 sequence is CASSIRGTENSPLHF. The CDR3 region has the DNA TGTGCCAGCAGTATCCGCGGGACAGAAAATTCACCCCTCCACTTT.

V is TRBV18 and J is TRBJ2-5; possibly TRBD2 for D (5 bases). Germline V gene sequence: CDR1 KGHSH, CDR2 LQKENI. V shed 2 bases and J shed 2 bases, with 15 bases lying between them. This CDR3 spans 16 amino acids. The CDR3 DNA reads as TGTGCCAGCTCACCAGGAAGCGTCCCGGGGCAAGAGACCCAGTACTTC. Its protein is CASSPGSVPGQETQYF.

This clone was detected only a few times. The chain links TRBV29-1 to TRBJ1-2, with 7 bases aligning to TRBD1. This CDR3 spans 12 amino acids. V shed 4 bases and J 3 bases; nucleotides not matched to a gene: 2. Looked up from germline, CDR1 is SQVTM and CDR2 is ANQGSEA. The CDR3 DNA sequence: TGCAGCGTTGCTCAGGGGGACTATGGCTACACCTTC. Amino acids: CSVAQGDYGYTF.

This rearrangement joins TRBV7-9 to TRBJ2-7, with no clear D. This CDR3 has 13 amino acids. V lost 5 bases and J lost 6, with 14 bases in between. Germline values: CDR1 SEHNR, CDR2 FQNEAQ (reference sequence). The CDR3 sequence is CASSTTAYGEQYF. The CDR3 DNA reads TGTGCCAGCAGCACCACAGCTTACGGCGAGCAGTACTTC.

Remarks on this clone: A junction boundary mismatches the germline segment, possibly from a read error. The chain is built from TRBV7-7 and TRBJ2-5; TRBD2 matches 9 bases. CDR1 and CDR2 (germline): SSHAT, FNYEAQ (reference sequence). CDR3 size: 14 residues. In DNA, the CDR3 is TGTGCTAGCAGCTGGGGACTAGCACAAGAGACCCAGTACTTC. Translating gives CASSWGLAQETQYF.

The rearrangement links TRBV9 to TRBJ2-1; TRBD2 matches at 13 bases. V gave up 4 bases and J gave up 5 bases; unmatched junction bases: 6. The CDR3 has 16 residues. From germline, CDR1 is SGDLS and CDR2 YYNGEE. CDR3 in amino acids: CASSSTGTSGDNEQFF. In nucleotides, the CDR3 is TGTGCCAGCAGCTCCACCGGGACTAGCGGGGACAATGAGCAGTTCTTC.

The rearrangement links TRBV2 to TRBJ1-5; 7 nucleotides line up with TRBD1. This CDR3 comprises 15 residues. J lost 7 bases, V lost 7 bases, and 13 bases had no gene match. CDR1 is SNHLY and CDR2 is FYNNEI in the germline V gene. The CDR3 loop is CASKPGGGADQPQHF. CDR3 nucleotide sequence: TGTGCCAGCAAGCCGGGAGGGGGCGCTGACCAGCCCCAGCATTTT.

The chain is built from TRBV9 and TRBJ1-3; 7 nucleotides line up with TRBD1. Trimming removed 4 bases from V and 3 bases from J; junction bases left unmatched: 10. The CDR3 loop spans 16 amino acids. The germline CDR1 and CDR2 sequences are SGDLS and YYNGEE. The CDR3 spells CASSPHQGDGGNTIYF. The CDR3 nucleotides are TGTGCCAGCAGCCCACACCAGGGGGATGGTGGAAACACCATATATTTT.